This passage covers 6 T cell receptor beta chains from one sample sequenced in a study of radiotherapy plus CTLA-4 blockade in lung cancer. Sequencing used immunoSEQ multiplex PCR; TCRdb keeps in-frame clones, though not all of them. The data show about 80,000 clones, around 76% seen once. The source material was peripheral blood, sampled from a patient treated with radiotherapy plus ipilimumab. Receptors originate from a human donor with non-small cell lung cancer whose response to radiotherapy plus ipilimumab could not be evaluated. Some clones in this sample may be carry-over from other donors' samples.

J is TRBJ2-4 and V is TRBV11-2, with 10 bases fitting TRBD2. Germline values: CDR1 SGHAT, CDR2 FQNNGV. This CDR3 region has 14 residues. V dropped 4 bases and J dropped 8; count of bases not matched to a gene: 5. The CDR3 DNA follows: TGTGCCAGCAGCTCTAGCGGGGGTTGGGACATTCAGTACTTC. Amino acid sequence: CASSSSGGWDIQYF. Combining the CDR3 with reference TRBV11-2 and TRBJ2-4 gives the whole variable domain EAGVAQSPRYKIIEKRQSVAFWCNPISGHATLYWYQQILGQGPKLLIQFQNNGVVDDSQLPKDRFSAERLKGVDSTLKIQPAKLEDSAVYLCASSSSGGWDIQYFGAGTRLSVL.

V usage is TRBV5-6 and J usage is TRBJ2-1; TRBD1 matches 7 bases. The CDR3 consists of 14 residues. In germline, CDR1 is SGHDT, CDR2 YYEEEE. The trim removed 7 bases at V and 8 bases at J, leaving 12 bases unmatched. CDR3 loop: CASARQGLGDEQFF. The CDR3 DNA sequence: TGTGCCAGCGCCAGACAGGGTCTGGGTGATGAGCAGTTCTTC.

This chain uses TRBV29-1 with TRBJ1-1, with 10 bases fitting TRBD1. Germline assignment: CDR1 SQVTM and CDR2 ANQGSEA. Unmatched junction bases numbered 6, after V lost 8 bases and J lost 3 bases. The CDR3 is made up of 13 amino acids. The CDR3, as DNA: TGCAGCACTCGACAGGGGGCGTACACTGAAGCTTTCTTT. Translated: CSTRQGAYTEAFF.

The J gene is TRBJ1-1, the V gene TRBV7-9; possible D gene TRBD1, 6 bases. The CDR3 extends over 13 amino acids. Germline values: CDR1 SEHNR, CDR2 FQNEAQ (reference sequence). V was clipped by 7 bases and J by 5 bases, with 14 bases between them. The CDR3, as DNA: TGTGCCAGCAAGGACAGCCTGGAGACTGAAGCTTTCTTT. Translated, it gives CASKDSLETEAFF. Combining the CDR3 with reference TRBV7-9 and TRBJ1-1 gives the whole variable domain DTGVSQNPRHKITKRGQNVTFRCDPISEHNRLYWYRQTLGQGPEFLTYFQNEAQLEKSRLLSDRFSAERPKGSFSTLEIQRTEQGDSAMYLCASKDSLETEAFFGQGTRLTVV.

The gene calls are TRBV6-6 and TRBJ2-7; 8 nucleotides agree with TRBD1. The V gene end was trimmed by 7 bases and the J gene end by 5 bases; junction bases not matched to a gene: 10. The V gene's germline CDR1 is MNHNY and CDR2 SVGAGI (reference sequence). The CDR3 sequence is 14 residues long. The CDR3 DNA follows: TGTGCCAGCACGGGACAGGTTCGCCCCCACGAGCAGTACTTC. Amino acids: CASTGQVRPHEQYF.

J is TRBJ1-1 and V is TRBV10-3; 7 bases map to TRBD1. The CDR3 consists of 14 residues. V was pared by 4 bases and J by 2 bases, with 4 bases of the junction left unmatched. The germline CDR1 and CDR2 sequences are ENHRY and SYGVKD. The CDR3 region has the DNA TGTGCCATCAGTGTGCAGGGGGATAACACTGAAGCTTTCTTT. Protein product: CAISVQGDNTEAFF.